A single T cell receptor (beta chain) is shown here with its context. This sample is drawn from a study of OX40 agonist ivuxolimab in advanced cancers. Data came from immunoSEQ multiplex PCR; TCRdb stores just in-frame clones and leaves some out. The sample lists some 70,000 clones, roughly 90% seen once, with about 1% in the top ten. This CDR3 is 13 amino acids long. V lost 8 bases to trimming and J lost 10 bases; unmatched junction nucleotides: 7. CDR1 is MNHEY, CDR2 SMNVEV, per germline (reference sequence). This sequence was found in an adult with an advanced solid tumor such as melanoma, head and neck, liver or kidney cancer. V and J are TRBV27 and TRBJ2-1; 11 nucleotides line up with TRBD2. This specimen was CD4+ or CD8+ T cells sorted from blood, taken in a trial of the OX40 agonist ivuxolimab. This CDR3 is CASGSGRAREQFF. DNA of the CDR3: TGTGCCAGCGGTAGCGGGAGGGCCCGGGAGCAGTTCTTC.